This T cell receptor (beta chain) was observed in a study of metastatic and nonmetastatic thyroid tumors. MiXCR reprocessed the PCR reads for TCRdb. The sample lists about 62,000 clones, approximately 4.1% seen once, with more than 20% in the top ten. Study-level points and caveats: Reportedly, malignant thyroid tumors had significantly higher TCR beta diversity than benign nodules, in blood and tumor.

There are many counts of this clone. Its antigen is not known. V lost 6 bases and J 3 bases, leaving 17 bases between the germline ends. Germline V gene lookup returns CDR1 MNHNS and CDR2 SASEGT. This CDR3 is built from 15 residues. The entire patient cohort was treatment-naive prior to thyroid surgery. Sample: blood. The chain links TRBV6-1 to TRBJ1-1; tentatively, D is TRBD1 (5 bases). The sequence came from a female donor with papillary thyroid cancer or a benign thyroid nodule (not recorded which). Some clones in this sample may be carry-over from other donors' samples. The DNA of the CDR3 is TGTGCCAGCAGGGAAATCAGGGTAAAGGACACTGAAGCTTTCTTT. This codes for CASREIRVKDTEAFF.